The entry that follows covers one T cell receptor (beta chain) sequence. The data are from a study of blood T cell repertoires in COVID-19. In the study overall: Sources were T cells, B-cell-depleted T cells, or PBMCs; the material itself was cDNA or gDNA.

The CDR3 consists of 17 residues. Germline V gene sequence: CDR1 SGHTA, CDR2 FQGTGA. The J segment lost 5 bases and the V segment lost 4 bases, leaving 13 bases of the junction unmatched. Profiled with immunoSEQ multiplex PCR; TCRdb holds only in-frame clones, not every one. In the table there are some 69,000 clones, 89% of which are singletons. The receptor's source is a woman aged 45-60 years with active COVID-19. Sequenced input: peripheral blood. J is TRBJ2-3 and V is TRBV7-3, with 9 bases identical to TRBD1. This CDR3 reads CASSSPPGQGFGDTQYF. For the CDR3, the DNA is TGTGCCAGCAGCTCCCCCCCGGGACAGGGATTCGGAGATACGCAGTATTTT.